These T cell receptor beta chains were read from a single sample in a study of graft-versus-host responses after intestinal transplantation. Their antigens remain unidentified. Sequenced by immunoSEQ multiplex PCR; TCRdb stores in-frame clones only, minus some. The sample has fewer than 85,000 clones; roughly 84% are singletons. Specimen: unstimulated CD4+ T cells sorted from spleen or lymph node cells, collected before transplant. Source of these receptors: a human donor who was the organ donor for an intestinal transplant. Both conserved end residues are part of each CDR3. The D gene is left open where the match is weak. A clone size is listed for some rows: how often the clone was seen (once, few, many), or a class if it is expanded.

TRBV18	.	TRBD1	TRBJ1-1	TGTGCCAGCTCACCGACTCTACTTCAGGGGGCGAAGAGCACTGAAGCTTTCTTT	CASSPTLLQGAKSTEAFF
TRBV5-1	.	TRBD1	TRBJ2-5	TGCGCCAGCAGCTGGCGGACAGGCCAAGAGACCCAGTACTTC	CASSWRTGQETQYF
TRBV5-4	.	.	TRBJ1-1	TGTGCCAGCAGCTTGAAGCTACAGGGGAACACTGAAGCTTTCTTT	CASSLKLQGNTEAFF
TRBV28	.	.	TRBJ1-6	TGTGCCAGCAAGATAACTACGCGGGGGGGCGCGGGGTCACCCCTCCACTTT	CASKITTRGGAGSPLHF
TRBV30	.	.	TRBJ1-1	TGTGCCTGGGGAGGACAGATGAACACTGAAGCTTTCTTT	CAWGGQMNTEAFF
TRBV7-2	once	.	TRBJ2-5	TGTGCCAGCAGCTTACAGGTTCGAGAGACCCAGTACTTC	CASSLQVRETQYF
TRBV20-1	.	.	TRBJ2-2	TGCAGTGCTGACCTCCAGGCGGAGCTGTTTTTT	CSADLQAELFF
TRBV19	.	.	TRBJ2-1	TGTGCCAGTAGAGAACTAGGGCGGCAGTTCTTC	CASRELGRQFF
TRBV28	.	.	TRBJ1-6	TGTGCCAGCAGCGAAGGGAGTAATAATTCACCCCTCCACTTT	CASSEGSNNSPLHF
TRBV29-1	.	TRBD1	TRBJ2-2	TGCAGCGTTGCAGGGGGAGAAAAGGGCGGGACCGGGGAGCTGTTTTTT	CSVAGGEKGGTGELFF
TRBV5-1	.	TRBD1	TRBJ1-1	TGCGCCAGCAGCTTACCTTTCGGACAGGGCGGCACTGAAGCTTTCTTT	CASSLPFGQGGTEAFF
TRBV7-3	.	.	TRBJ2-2	TGTGCCAGCAGCCCCACCCGGGACTCAAACACCGGGGAGCTGTTTTTT	CASSPTRDSNTGELFF
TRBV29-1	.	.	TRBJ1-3	TGCAGCGTTGAAGGGACAGCTGGAAACACCATATATTTT	CSVEGTAGNTIYF
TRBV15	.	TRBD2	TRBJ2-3	TGTGCCACCAGCAGGGCGGGGGGGCGAGAAGATACGCAGTATTTT	CATSRAGGREDTQYF
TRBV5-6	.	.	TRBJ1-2	TGTGCCAGCAGGCCGACAGGAGTCATCTATGGCTACACCTTC	CASRPTGVIYGYTF
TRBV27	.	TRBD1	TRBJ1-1	TGTGCCAGGGATTTCCGGACAGGGGGACACATGAACACTGAAGCTTTCTTT	CARDFRTGGHMNTEAFF
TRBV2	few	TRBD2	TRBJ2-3	TGTGCCAGCAGTGATCAGCGGGGGGGCCCAGATACGCAGTATTTT	CASSDQRGGPDTQYF
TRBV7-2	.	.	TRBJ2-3	TGTGCCAGCAGCTTTTCAGGTAGCACAGATACGCAGTATTTT	CASSFSGSTDTQYF
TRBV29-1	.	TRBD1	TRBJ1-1	TGCAGCGGGGCGGGACAGGGAAACACTGAAGCTTTCTTT	CSGAGQGNTEAFF
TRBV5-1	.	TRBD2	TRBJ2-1	TGCGCCAGCAGCCCGGGACTAGCGCGGGAGCAGTTCTTC	CASSPGLAREQFF
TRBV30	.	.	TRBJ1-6	TGTGCCTGGAGTGGGGCTTCACCCCTCCACTTT	CAWSGASPLHF
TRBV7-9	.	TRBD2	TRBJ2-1	TGTGCCAGCAGTTTAGGGGCGGGGGGCTACAATGAGCAGTTCTTC	CASSLGAGGYNEQFF
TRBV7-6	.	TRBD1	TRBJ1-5	TGTGCCAGCAGCTTAGACGGGACAGGGGATCAGCCCCAGCATTTT	CASSLDGTGDQPQHF
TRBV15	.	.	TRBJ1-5	TGTGCCACCAGCACCCCACTACAGCCCCAGCATTTT	CATSTPLQPQHF
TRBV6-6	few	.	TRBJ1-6	TGTGCCAGCTGGAGGTCGGATTATAATTCACCCCTCCACTTT	CASWRSDYNSPLHF
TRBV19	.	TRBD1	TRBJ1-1	TGTGCCAGTCTGGCGTATCTCCCGGACAGGGGGCTTTGGAACACTGAAGCTTTCTTT	CASLAYLPDRGLWNTEAFF
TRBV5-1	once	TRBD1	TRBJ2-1	TGCGCCAGCAGCTGGACAGGGGACAATGAGCAGTTCTTC	CASSWTGDNEQFF
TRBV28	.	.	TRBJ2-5	TGTGCCAGCAGTTTACGTGGGGACATTAAAGAGACCCAGTACTTC	CASSLRGDIKETQYF
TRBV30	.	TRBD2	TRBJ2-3	TGTGCCTGGAGTAGCGGGGGCACAGATACGCAGTATTTT	CAWSSGGTDTQYF
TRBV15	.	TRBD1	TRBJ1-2	TGTGCCACCAGCAGTTACAGGGGTAACTATGGCTACACCTTC	CATSSYRGNYGYTF
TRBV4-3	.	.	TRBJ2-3	TGCGCCAGCAGCGCAGGCCTAGCAGCCACAGATACGCAGTATTTT	CASSAGLAATDTQYF
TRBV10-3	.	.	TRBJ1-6	TGTGCCATCAGCACGGAGACAGTCCGGTCACCCCTCCACTTT	CAISTETVRSPLHF
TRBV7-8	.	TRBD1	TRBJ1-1	TGTGCCAGCAGGCTTCAAGGGACAGGCGCTGAAGCTTTCTTT	CASRLQGTGAEAFF
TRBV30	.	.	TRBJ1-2	TGTGCCTGGACCACAGGGTCTGGCTACACCTTC	CAWTTGSGYTF
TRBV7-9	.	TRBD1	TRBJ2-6	TGTGCCAGCACAGACAGGGGAACCAACGTCCTGACTTTC	CASTDRGTNVLTF
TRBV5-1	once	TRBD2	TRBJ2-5	TGCGCCAGCAGCTTGGGTCCTAGCGGGGCTGAGACCCAGTACTTC	CASSLGPSGAETQYF
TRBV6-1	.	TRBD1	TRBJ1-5	TGTGCCAGCAGCCAGACAGGGGTGAATCAGCCCCAGCATTTT	CASSQTGVNQPQHF
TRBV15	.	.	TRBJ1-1	TGTGCCACCAGCAGAGATTTGACTGTTGAAGCTTTCTTT	CATSRDLTVEAFF
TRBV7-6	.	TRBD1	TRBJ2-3	TGTGCCAGCAGCTTAGAGGGTGGGACAGGTGGGGAGACGCAGTATTTT	CASSLEGGTGGETQYF
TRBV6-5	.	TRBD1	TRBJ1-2	TGTGCCAGCAGTGGACAGGGAGCCGGCTATGGCTACACCTTC	CASSGQGAGYGYTF
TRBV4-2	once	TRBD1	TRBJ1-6	TGTGCCAGCAGCCAAGATGTAGGGGGCCTGGGCTCCTATAATTCACCCCTCCACTTT	CASSQDVGGLGSYNSPLHF
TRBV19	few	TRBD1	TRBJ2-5	TGTGCCAGTAGTATAGGGGACAGGACAGCGGAGACCCAGTACTTC	CASSIGDRTAETQYF
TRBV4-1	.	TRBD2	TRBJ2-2	TGCGCCAGCAGCCGCCCGGGGGGGGGCTCCCCCGGGGAGCTGTTTTTT	CASSRPGGGSPGELFF
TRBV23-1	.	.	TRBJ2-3	TGCGCCAGCAGTCAATTTGGCCTCCGCACAGATACGCAGTATTTT	CASSQFGLRTDTQYF